Following are 7 T cell receptor beta chains from one sample sequenced in a study of OX40 agonist ivuxolimab in advanced cancers. This table comes from immunoSEQ multiplex PCR, and its TCRdb copy is limited to in-frame clones, with some not included. This table holds 35,000 to 40,000 clones, around 89% found once. This material consisted of CD4+ or CD8+ T cells sorted from blood, taken in a trial of the OX40 agonist ivuxolimab. Every receptor here comes from an adult with an advanced solid tumor such as melanoma, head and neck, liver or kidney cancer.

The chain combines TRBV19 with TRBJ2-2; D unclear. V lost 6 bases and J lost 5, with 7 bases in between. The length of the CDR3 is 12 residues. Germline-derived CDR1 and CDR2 are LNHDA and SQIVND (reference sequence). The CDR3 region has the DNA TGTGCCAGTAGCCCCGGGACCGGGGAGCTGTTTTTT. Protein sequence: CASSPGTGELFF.

The chain couples TRBV7-7 to TRBJ2-1; 14 positions agree with TRBD2. Germline V gene sequence: CDR1 SSHAT, CDR2 FNYEAQ (reference sequence). The V and J ends lost 5 bases and 9 bases, in that order; junction bases with no gene match: 15. The CDR3 loop spans 18 amino acids. The CDR3 spells CASSPRPQTSGGAAEQFF. The DNA of the CDR3 is TGTGCCAGCAGCCCAAGACCCCAGACTAGCGGGGGGGCCGCTGAGCAGTTCTTC.

This chain links TRBV28 with TRBJ1-2, with D unclear. Trimming took off 7 bases at V and 8 bases at J, with 17 bases between the two ends. Germline CDR1 and CDR2: MDHEN and SYDVKM. This CDR3 has 13 residues. This CDR3 reads CASILKGQWGYTF. DNA for the CDR3: TGTGCCAGCATCCTAAAAGGGCAATGGGGCTACACCTTC.

The chain combines TRBV10-3 with TRBJ1-3, with D tentatively TRBD1 (5 bases). V shed 2 bases and J shed 3 bases, with 11 bases lying between them. Germline V CDR1 and CDR2: ENHRY, SYGVKD. The CDR3 has 15 residues. The CDR3 region is CAISETGSGGNTIYF. Written as DNA, the CDR3 is TGTGCCATCAGTGAGACAGGATCCGGTGGAAACACCATATATTTT.

The chain employs TRBV9 and TRBJ2-7; tentatively, D is TRBD1 or TRBD2 (5 bases each). The V gene's germline CDR1 is SGDLS and CDR2 YYNGEE. The CDR3 loop spans 13 amino acids. V was pared by 0 bases and J by 2 bases, with 6 bases between. This chain's CDR3 is CASSVGDPYEQYF. The CDR3 DNA is TGTGCCAGCAGCGTAGGGGACCCCTACGAGCAGTACTTC. The full variable domain, completed using reference TRBV9 and TRBJ2-7, is DSGVTQTPKHLITATGQRVTLRCSPRSGDLSVYWYQQSLDQGLQFLIQYYNGEERAKGNILERFSAQQFPDLHSELNLSSLELGDSALYFCASSVGDPYEQYFGPGTRLTVT.

The chain recombines TRBV4-1 with TRBJ2-3; 10 bases fit TRBD1. Germline CDR1 MGHRA, CDR2 YSYEKL. Losses at the gene ends were 4 bases for V and 4 bases for J; bases not matched to a gene: 5. The CDR3 totals 15 residues. The CDR3 is CASSLGQGDADTQYF. The CDR3 DNA follows: TGCGCCAGCAGCCTCGGACAGGGGGATGCAGATACGCAGTATTTT.

The rearrangement uses TRBV27 and TRBJ1-5; weak D call: TRBD1 (5 bases). This CDR3 has 14 residues. Trimming removed 3 bases at V and 5 bases at J, with 11 bases between. Germline V gives CDR1 MNHEY, CDR2 SMNVEV (reference sequence). This CDR3 reads CASSFRGTHQPQHF. The CDR3 DNA follows: TGTGCCAGCAGTTTCCGGGGGACTCATCAGCCCCAGCATTTT.